This T cell receptor (beta chain) is from a study of blood T cell repertoires in COVID-19. Seattle patients were enrolled during active infection and followed longitudinally. V lost 7 bases and J 2 bases, leaving 19 bases between the germline ends. Germline CDR1 and CDR2: MDHEN and SYDVKM. CDR3 length: 16 amino acids. Profiled with immunoSEQ multiplex PCR; TCRdb holds only in-frame clones, not every one. The sample has 300,000 to 400,000 clones; approximately 88% are singletons. The sample taken for sequencing was peripheral blood. The genes are TRBV28 and TRBJ2-3; the D gene is possibly TRBD1 (6 bases). This receptor was obtained from a young man with COVID-19, enrolled during active disease. In DNA, the CDR3 is TGTGCCAGCACCTCTTCCGGCAGGGGCAACACAGATACGCAGTATTTT. Its protein is CASTSSGRGNTDTQYF.